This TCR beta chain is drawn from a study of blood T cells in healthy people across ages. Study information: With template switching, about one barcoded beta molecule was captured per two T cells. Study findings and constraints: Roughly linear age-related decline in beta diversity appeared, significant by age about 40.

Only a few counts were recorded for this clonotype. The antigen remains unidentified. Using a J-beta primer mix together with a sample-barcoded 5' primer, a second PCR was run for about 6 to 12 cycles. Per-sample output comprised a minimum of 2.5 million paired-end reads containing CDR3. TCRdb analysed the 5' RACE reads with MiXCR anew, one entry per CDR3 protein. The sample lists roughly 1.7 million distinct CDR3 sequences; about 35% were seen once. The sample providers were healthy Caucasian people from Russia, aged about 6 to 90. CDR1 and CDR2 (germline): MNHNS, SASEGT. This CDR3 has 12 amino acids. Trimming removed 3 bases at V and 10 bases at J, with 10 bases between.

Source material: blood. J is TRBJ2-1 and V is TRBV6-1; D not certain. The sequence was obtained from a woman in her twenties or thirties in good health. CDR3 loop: CASSDPLREQFF. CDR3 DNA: TGTGCCAGCAGTGATCCCCTACGAGAGCAGTTCTTC.